This T cell receptor beta chain was profiled in a study of shared clonotypes between healthy human individuals. Study summary: A donor's plate count was three for CD4 naive and three for CD4 memory; CD8 naive had two and CD8 memory one. Points from the study as a whole: Memory subsets generally showed smaller estimated richness than naive subsets did. Among non-shared clonotypes, generation probabilities were lower than among those shared by all four donors.

Turning to this clone: What it recognizes is unknown.

This CDR3 comprises 14 residues. CDR1 and CDR2 from the germline V gene are SGHNT and YYREEE (reference sequence). After removal of 4 bases from V and 6 bases from J, the junction contained 5 bases not matched to a gene. Method: immunoSEQ multiplex PCR; TCRdb's copy keeps in-frame clones and lacks some. The sample carries 1,500,000 or so clones, approximately 96% recorded once. The sequenced material came from naive CD4+ T cells sorted from blood. Specified subset: CD45RA+ positively selected. The sequence was collected from a young man in good health. The V call is TRBV5-4, the J call TRBJ1-4; 8 bases map to TRBD1. The CDR3 nucleotides are TGTGCCAGCAGCGGACAGGGAGGGGATGAAAAACTGTTTTTT. Protein sequence: CASSGQGGDEKLFF.